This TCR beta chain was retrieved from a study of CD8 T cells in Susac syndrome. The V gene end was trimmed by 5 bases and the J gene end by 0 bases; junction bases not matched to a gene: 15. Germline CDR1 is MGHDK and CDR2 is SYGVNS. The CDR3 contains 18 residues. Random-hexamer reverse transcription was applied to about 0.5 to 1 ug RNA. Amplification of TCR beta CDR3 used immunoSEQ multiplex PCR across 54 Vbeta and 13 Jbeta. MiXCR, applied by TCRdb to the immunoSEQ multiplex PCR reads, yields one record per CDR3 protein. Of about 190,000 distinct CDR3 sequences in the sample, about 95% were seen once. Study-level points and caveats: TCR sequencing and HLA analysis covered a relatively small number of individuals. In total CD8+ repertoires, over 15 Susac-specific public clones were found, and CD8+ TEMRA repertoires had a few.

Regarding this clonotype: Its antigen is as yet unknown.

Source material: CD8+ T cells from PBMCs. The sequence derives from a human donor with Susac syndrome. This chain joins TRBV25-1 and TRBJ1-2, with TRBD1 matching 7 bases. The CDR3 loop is CASSSGILRGQPNYGYTF. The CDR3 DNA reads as TGTGCCAGCAGTAGTGGTATCCTGAGGGGACAGCCTAACTATGGCTACACCTTC.